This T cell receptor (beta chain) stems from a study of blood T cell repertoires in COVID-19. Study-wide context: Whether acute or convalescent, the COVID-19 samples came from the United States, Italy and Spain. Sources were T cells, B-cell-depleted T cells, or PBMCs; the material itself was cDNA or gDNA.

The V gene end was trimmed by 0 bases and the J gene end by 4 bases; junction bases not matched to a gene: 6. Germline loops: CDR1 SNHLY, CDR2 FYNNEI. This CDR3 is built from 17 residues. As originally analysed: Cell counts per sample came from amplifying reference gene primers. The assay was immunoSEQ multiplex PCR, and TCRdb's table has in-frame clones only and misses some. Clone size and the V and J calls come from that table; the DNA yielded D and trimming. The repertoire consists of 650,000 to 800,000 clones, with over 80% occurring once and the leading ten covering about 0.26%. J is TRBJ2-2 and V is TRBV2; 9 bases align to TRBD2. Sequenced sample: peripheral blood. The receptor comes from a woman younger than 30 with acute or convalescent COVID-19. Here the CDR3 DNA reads TGTGCCAGCAGTGAAGCTTCCGCGGGGGGGATCACCGGGGAGCTGTTTTTT. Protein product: CASSEASAGGITGELFF.